This T cell receptor (beta chain) was profiled in a study of blood T cell repertoires in COVID-19. TCRdb's copy holds only in-frame clones and misses some; the assay was immunoSEQ multiplex PCR. Here the sample spans about 190,000 clones, 85% to 90% being singletons. This clone was seen a handful of times. CDR3 length: 15 residues. V lost 4 bases, J lost 4 bases, and 17 bases lay in between. Germline V gives CDR1 MNHEY, CDR2 SMNVEV (reference sequence). This clonotype originated in a man aged 50-59 years with acute or convalescent COVID-19. The material sequenced was peripheral blood. V usage is TRBV27 and J usage is TRBJ2-7; D may be TRBD1 (5 bases). As DNA, the CDR3 is TGTGCCAGCAGTTCTCTCCTCCAGGGCCTTTACGAGCAGTACTTC. It is translated as CASSSLLQGLYEQYF.